One and the same sample provided the 31 T cell receptor beta chains below, sequenced in a study of blood T cell repertoires in COVID-19 (dated by TCRdb to about 2020). To prepare the library, the immunoSEQ multiplex PCR assay was applied. What TCRdb holds here is the immuneACCESS table cut down to in-frame rearrangements. Part of the clones is not present; checked against another copy, under half of the missing clones reflect an unresolved V gene, and the others are unexplained. The sample yields 200,000 to 250,000 clones; 70% to 85% were counted once. 9.7% of the sample is held by the ten biggest clonotypes. Sequencing input: peripheral blood. Receptor source: a man aged 45-60 years with active or convalescent COVID-19.

The gene calls are TRBV9 and TRBJ2-3; 7 bases fit TRBD2. J gave up 0 bases and V 0 bases, and 13 bases lay outside the gene matches. Germline V CDR1 and CDR2: SGDLS, YYNGEE. CDR3 length: 19 amino acids. CDR3 residues: CASSVAISFREDSTDTQYF. The CDR3 DNA reads TGTGCCAGCAGCGTAGCCATATCATTCCGGGAGGATAGCACAGATACGCAGTATTTT.

The CDR3 reads CASRRDSLTGELFF. CDR3 nucleotides: TGTGCCAGCAGAAGGGACAGCCTCACCGGGGAGCTGTTTTTT. This chain joins TRBV11-3 and TRBJ2-2, with TRBD1 identical over 7 bases. Germline CDR1 reads SGHNT; CDR2 reads YENEEA. The ends lost 6 bases at V and 4 bases at J; junction bases unmatched: 5. CDR3 length: 14 residues.

This clone has only one observation. The chain is built from TRBV5-1 and TRBJ2-2, with D uncertain. This CDR3 has 13 residues. V was clipped by 1 base and J by 1 base, with 2 bases between them. Germline V gives CDR1 SGHRS, CDR2 YFSETQ. CDR3 sequence: CASSLRNTGELFF. Written as DNA, the CDR3 is TGCGCCAGCAGCTTGCGGAACACCGGGGAGCTGTTTTTT. The whole variable domain, filled in from reference TRBV5-1 and TRBJ2-2, reads KAGVTQTPRYLIKTRGQQVTLSCSPISGHRSVSWYQQTPGQGLQFLFEYFSETQRNKGNFPGRFSGRQFSNSRSEMNVSTLELGDSALYLCASSLRNTGELFFGEGSRLTVL.

The rearrangement uses TRBV28 and TRBJ1-6; 10 bases map to TRBD1. Germline loops: CDR1 MDHEN, CDR2 SYDVKM. This CDR3 spans 15 amino acids. The V gene end was trimmed by 3 bases and the J gene end by 8 bases; junction bases not matched to a gene: 4. The CDR3 nucleotides read TGTGCCAGCAGTTTTGCCGGGACAGGGGATTCACCCCTCCACTTT. It is translated as CASSFAGTGDSPLHF.

The chain has TRBV11-3 and TRBJ1-6; D unresolved. The CDR3 contains 22 residues. Trimming shortened V by 0 bases and J by 0 bases, and 24 bases separated the two germline ends. CDR1 SGHNT and CDR2 YENEEA come from the germline V gene. The CDR3 nucleotides read TGTGCCAGCAGCTTAGACGATGGACTGTACGGTCGTCTGAGCTCCTATAATTCACCCCTCCACTTT. This sequence encodes CASSLDDGLYGRLSSYNSPLHF.

This sequence joins TRBV15 and TRBJ2-1; 9 bases line up with TRBD2. The CDR3 spans 17 residues. The germline CDR1 and CDR2 sequences are LNHNV and YYDKDF (reference sequence). Trimming at V came to 5 bases and at J to 5 bases, leaving 13 bases not matched to a gene. The chain's CDR3 is CATSGRPSGGLNNEQFF. CDR3 coding DNA: TGTGCCACCAGCGGACGACCAAGCGGGGGGCTGAACAATGAGCAGTTCTTC.

The CDR3 region has the DNA TGTGCCAGCAGCCAAGGGCGTGGCGGGAGCGGTTCCCTCTACAATGAGCAGTTCTTC. Translated: CASSQGRGGSGSLYNEQFF. The V call is TRBV4-2, the J call TRBJ2-1; 7 bases line up with TRBD2. Trimming took 1 base from V and 3 from J; bases not matched to a gene: 15. The germline V gene encodes CDR1 LGHNA and CDR2 YNFKEQ. The CDR3 consists of 19 residues.

This clone was counted between two and nine times. The J gene is TRBJ2-5, the V gene TRBV10-3, with 8 bases that match TRBD1. Germline lookup yields CDR1 ENHRY and CDR2 SYGVKD. The CDR3 extends over 14 amino acids. The J segment lost 5 bases and the V segment lost 4 bases, leaving 6 bases of the junction unmatched. This chain's CDR3 is CAISADRARETQYF. The CDR3 nucleotides read TGTGCCATCAGTGCGGACAGGGCGAGGGAGACCCAGTACTTC.

The rearrangement links TRBV6-5 to TRBJ1-3; D is ambiguous. The CDR3 extends over 13 amino acids. Germline V gives CDR1 MNHEY, CDR2 SVGAGI. The ends were cut back, 5 bases at V and 2 bases at J, with 7 bases in the middle. In DNA, the CDR3 is TGTGCCAGCAGTCCAATCCCTGGAAACACCATATATTTT. Protein sequence: CASSPIPGNTIYF.

This rearrangement joins TRBV5-1 to TRBJ2-5; TRBD1 aligns across 7 bases. The germline V gene encodes CDR1 SGHRS and CDR2 YFSETQ. The CDR3 contains 12 residues. Germline trimming cut 7 bases from V and 3 bases from J; bases unmatched to any gene: 3. The CDR3 nucleotides are TGCGCCAGCTCTCAGGGGGAAGAGACCCAGTACTTC. Translating gives CASSQGEETQYF.

This chain connects TRBV25-1 to TRBJ1-6; no clear D gene. Trimming left V 6 bases short and J 8 bases short, with 11 bases between. The V gene's germline CDR1 is MGHDK and CDR2 SYGVNS. The CDR3 is made up of 13 amino acids. The CDR3, as DNA: TGTGCCAGCAGAACATTTCCCGATTCACCCCTCCACTTT. Translation: CASRTFPDSPLHF.

CDR3 in amino acids: CASSWTVASYNEQFF. The DNA of the CDR3 is TGTGCCAGCTCATGGACAGTAGCGTCCTACAATGAGCAGTTCTTC. The V and J genes are TRBV18 and TRBJ2-1; the D gene is possibly TRBD1 (6 bases). With 5 bases removed from V and 1 base from J, the gap between germline ends came to 12 bases. This CDR3 is 15 amino acids long. CDR1 is KGHSH, CDR2 LQKENI, per germline. The variable domain in full, completed from reference TRBV18 and TRBJ2-1, reads NAGVMQNPRHLVRRRGQEARLRCSPMKGHSHVYWYRQLPEEGLKFMVYLQKENIIDESGMPKERFSAEFPKEGPSILRIQQVVRGDSAAYFCASSWTVASYNEQFFGPGTRLTVL.

The rearrangement joins TRBV5-1 to TRBJ1-3, with TRBD1 as a possible D gene (5 bases). Germline V gene lookup returns CDR1 SGHRS and CDR2 YFSETQ. The CDR3 consists of 16 residues. Trimming cost V 0 bases and J 1 base, with 11 bases left between them. CDR3 coding DNA: TGCGCCAGCAGCTTGGGGCCGGGGGGGTCTGGAAACACCATATATTTT. The encoded protein is CASSLGPGGSGNTIYF.

This chain connects TRBV7-2 to TRBJ2-7; 13 bases are a match to TRBD2. Germline V CDR1 and CDR2: SGHTA, FQGNSA. Trimming cost V 4 bases and J 7 bases; bases outside gene matches: 10. The CDR3 runs 16 residues. The CDR3 loop is CASSSGLAGVGGEQYF. CDR3 DNA sequence: TGTGCCAGCAGCTCAGGACTAGCGGGAGTGGGAGGGGAGCAGTACTTC. The entire variable domain, with the rest obtained from reference TRBV7-2 and TRBJ2-7, is as follows: GAGVSQSPSNKVTEKGKDVELRCDPISGHTALYWYRQSLGQGLEFLIYFQGNSAPDKSGLPSDRFSAERTGGSVSTLTIQRTQQEDSAVYLCASSSGLAGVGGEQYFGPGTRLTVT.

This clone showed up just a few times. V usage is TRBV11-2 and J usage is TRBJ1-4, with 8 bases that match TRBD1. The V segment lost 4 bases and the J segment 6 bases; nucleotides outside the gene matches: 4. This CDR3 contains 14 residues. The germline CDR1 and CDR2 sequences are SGHAT and FQNNGV. DNA of the CDR3: TGTGCCAGCAGCTCAGGGACAGGCTATGAAAAACTGTTTTTT. Translating gives CASSSGTGYEKLFF.

The chain has TRBV5-8 and TRBJ1-5, with D possibly being TRBD1 (5 bases). From germline, CDR1 is SGHTS and CDR2 YDEGEE. Deletions cut 2 bases from V and 3 bases from J, with 9 bases between. The CDR3 spans 14 residues. The CDR3 nucleotides read TGTGCCAGCAGCTTTAGACAGACCAATCAGCCCCAGCATTTT. Translated, it gives CASSFRQTNQPQHF.

The table lists this clone with a few counts. The chain joins TRBV18 to TRBJ1-1, with 10 bases lining up with TRBD1. The CDR3 has 18 amino acids. Germline V gives CDR1 KGHSH, CDR2 LQKENI. Trimming cost V 1 base and J 1 base; bases outside gene matches: 9. CDR3 DNA: TGTGCCAGCTCACCACGGGTGGGACAGGGGCGACCGAACACTGAAGCTTTCTTT. Encoded protein: CASSPRVGQGRPNTEAFF.

The V gene is TRBV9, the J gene TRBJ2-1; 10 bases are shared with TRBD2. After removal of 0 bases from V and 8 bases from J, the junction contained 8 bases not matched to a gene. The CDR3 contains 16 residues. The germline V gene has CDR1 SGDLS and CDR2 YYNGEE. The DNA of the CDR3 is TGTGCCAGCAGCGTAGCGCTAGCGGGAGCAAGCTATGAGCAGTTCTTC. Amino acid sequence: CASSVALAGASYEQFF.

In DNA form, the CDR3 reads TGTGCCAGCTCACTCCGACTAGCGGGAGAGTCACTTCCTAGCACAGATACGCAGTATTTT. It codes for CASSLRLAGESLPSTDTQYF. The chain couples TRBV18 to TRBJ2-3, with 12 bases that match TRBD2. CDR1 and CDR2 (germline): KGHSH, LQKENI. The CDR3 runs to 20 residues. Germline trimming cut 4 bases from V and 0 bases from J; bases unmatched to any gene: 14.

The rearrangement joins TRBV28 to TRBJ1-5; TRBD1 matches at 9 bases. The CDR3 runs 15 residues. The J segment lost 5 bases and the V segment lost 4 bases, leaving 6 bases of the junction unmatched. Germline CDR1 is MDHEN and CDR2 is SYDVKM. DNA for the CDR3: TGTGCCAGCAGTTCTCCGGGACAGGGTTATCAGCCCCAGCATTTT. This codes for CASSSPGQGYQPQHF. The full variable domain, completed using reference TRBV28 and TRBJ1-5, is DVKVTQSSRYLVKRTGEKVFLECVQDMDHENMFWYRQDPGLGLRLIYFSYDVKMKEKGDIPEGYSVSREKKERFSLILESASTNQTSMYLCASSSPGQGYQPQHFGDGTRLSIL.

This rearrangement joins TRBV30 to TRBJ1-2; TRBD1 agrees at 7 bases. V dropped 5 bases and J dropped 4; count of bases not matched to a gene: 7. Germline V lookup: CDR1 GTSNPN, CDR2 SVGIG (reference sequence). The length of the CDR3 is 13 residues. CDR3 coding DNA: TGTGCCTGGCTCCGGGACAGACCCTATGGCTACACCTTC. Its translation is CAWLRDRPYGYTF.

This chain connects TRBV11-2 to TRBJ2-5, with 9 bases aligning to TRBD2. V shed 3 bases, J shed 4 bases, and the junction held 9 bases outside the gene matches. CDR3 length: 16 residues. CDR1 SGHAT and CDR2 FQNNGV come from the germline V gene. The CDR3 reads CASSFLPAGGGETQYF. The CDR3 DNA sequence: TGTGCCAGCAGCTTTTTACCAGCGGGGGGTGGAGAGACCCAGTACTTC.

The chain is built from TRBV5-8 and TRBJ1-5; D might be TRBD1 (6 bases). This CDR3 comprises 15 residues. CDR1 SGHTS and CDR2 YDEGEE come from the germline V gene. V gave up 4 bases and J gave up 12 bases, with 23 bases separating them. Here the CDR3 reads CASSPEGGWPSNQHF. The CDR3 DNA follows: TGTGCCAGCAGCCCCGAGGGGGGGTGGCCAAGTAACCAGCATTTT.

This sequence joins TRBV11-2 and TRBJ2-1; 7 bases are shared with TRBD2. Germline assignment: CDR1 SGHAT and CDR2 FQNNGV. The CDR3 length is 16 residues. Trimming took 4 bases from V and 2 from J; bases not matched to a gene: 8. CDR3 amino acids: CASSSMLAEAYNEQFF. The CDR3 DNA reads as TGTGCCAGCAGCTCCATGCTAGCGGAGGCCTACAATGAGCAGTTCTTC.

V is TRBV6-2 or TRBV6-3 and J is TRBJ2-7, with TRBD2 matching over 7 bases. Germline lookup yields CDR1 MNHEY and CDR2 SVGEGT. Trimming removed 2 bases from V and 5 bases from J; junction bases left unmatched: 6. The CDR3 spans 14 residues. CDR3 amino acids: CASSYLLAGDEQYF. The CDR3 nucleotides are TGTGCCAGCAGTTACCTTCTCGCGGGAGACGAGCAGTACTTC.

V usage is TRBV11-3 and J usage is TRBJ2-1; the match to TRBD1 covers 8 bases. The CDR3 consists of 13 residues. Per germline, CDR1 SGHNT and CDR2 YENEEA. Trimming removed 6 bases from V and 9 bases from J; junction bases left unmatched: 7. CDR3 sequence reads: CASSSQGAGEQFF. The CDR3 coding sequence is TGTGCCAGCAGTTCTCAGGGGGCAGGTGAGCAGTTCTTC.

The CDR3 loop is CASRYRDRSSYEQYF. CDR3 DNA: TGTGCCAGCAGGTACCGGGACAGGTCCTCCTACGAGCAGTACTTC. The chain has TRBV7-2 and TRBJ2-7; the match to TRBD1 covers 8 bases. The CDR3 sequence is 15 residues long. CDR1 is SGHTA, CDR2 FQGNSA, per germline. V gave up 6 bases and J gave up 0 bases; unmatched junction bases: 7.

The chain links TRBV27 to TRBJ2-1; 11 bases are shared with TRBD2. From germline, CDR1 is MNHEY and CDR2 SMNVEV (reference sequence). The CDR3 sequence is 16 residues long. With 6 bases clipped from V and 5 bases from J, the junction kept 9 bases outside the gene matches. The CDR3 sequence: CASSYASGGPHNEQFF. The CDR3 DNA sequence: TGTGCCAGCAGCTACGCTAGCGGGGGGCCCCACAATGAGCAGTTCTTC.

V is TRBV19 and J is TRBJ1-1; D remains unclear. Germline CDR1 and CDR2: LNHDA and SQIVND (reference sequence). V lost 3 bases, J lost 7 bases, and 12 bases lay in between. The CDR3 covers 13 residues. CDR3 region: CASSISYLSEAFF. CDR3 in DNA: TGTGCCAGTAGTATTAGCTACCTGAGTGAAGCTTTCTTT.

This chain connects TRBV2 to TRBJ2-4, with TRBD1 matching 11 bases. Trimming at V came to 6 bases and at J to 16 bases, leaving 14 bases not matched to a gene. CDR1 is SNHLY and CDR2 is FYNNEI in the germline V gene. This CDR3 is built from 14 residues. The CDR3 nucleotides read TGTGCCAGCAGGTTGGGACAGGGGGTCCGCTTGTCCTACTTC. Its translation is CASRLGQGVRLSYF. The full variable domain, in which reference TRBV2 and TRBJ2-4 provide the parts outside the CDR3, is EPEVTQTPSHQVTQMGQEVILRCVPISNHLYFYWYRQILGQKVEFLVSFYNNEISEKSEIFDDQFSVERPDGSNFTLKIRSTKLEDSAMYFCASRLGQGVRLSYFGAGTRLSVL.

The chain recombines TRBV6-5 with TRBJ2-5; a possible D gene is TRBD2 (5 bases). The CDR3 length is 14 residues. The V and J ends lost 6 bases and 0 bases respectively, with 11 bases between them. Looked up from germline, CDR1 is MNHEY and CDR2 is SVGAGI. Here the CDR3 DNA reads TGTGCCAGCAGCATGATCGGGAACCAAGAGACCCAGTACTTC. Translation: CASSMIGNQETQYF.